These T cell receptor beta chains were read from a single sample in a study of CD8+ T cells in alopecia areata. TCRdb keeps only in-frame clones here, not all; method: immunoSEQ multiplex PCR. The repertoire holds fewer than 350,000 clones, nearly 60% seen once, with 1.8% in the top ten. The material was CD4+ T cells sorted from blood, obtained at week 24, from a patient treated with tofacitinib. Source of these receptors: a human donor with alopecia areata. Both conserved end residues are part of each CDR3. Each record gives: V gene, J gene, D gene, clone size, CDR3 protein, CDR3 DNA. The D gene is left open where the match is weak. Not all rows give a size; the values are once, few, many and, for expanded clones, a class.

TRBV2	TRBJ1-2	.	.	CASSVEALYGYTF	TGTGCCAGCAGTGTTGAGGCGTTGTATGGCTACACCTTC
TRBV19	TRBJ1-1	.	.	CASTRSPNTEAFF	TGTGCCAGTACCCGAAGCCCGAACACTGAAGCTTTCTTT
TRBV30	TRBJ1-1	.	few	CAWSRAANTEAFF	TGTGCCTGGAGTCGAGCAGCGAACACTGAAGCTTTCTTT
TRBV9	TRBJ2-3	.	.	CASSVKVGFTDTQYF	TGTGCCAGCAGCGTAAAGGTGGGGTTCACAGATACGCAGTATTTT
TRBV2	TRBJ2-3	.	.	CASAGGRNTQYF	TGTGCCAGCGCCGGTGGTAGGAATACGCAGTATTTT
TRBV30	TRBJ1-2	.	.	CAWSPGREDGYTF	TGTGCCTGGAGCCCGGGCCGGGAGGATGGCTACACCTTC
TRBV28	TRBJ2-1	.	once	CATSTFKQGSYNEQFF	TGTGCCACCTCAACATTCAAACAGGGATCCTACAATGAGCAGTTCTTC
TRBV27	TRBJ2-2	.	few	CASYTPKDSTNTGELFF	TGTGCCAGCTACACACCCAAGGACAGTACGAACACCGGGGAGCTGTTTTTT
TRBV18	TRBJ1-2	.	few	CASSKTGTDYGYTF	TGTGCCAGCTCGAAAACCGGGACCGACTATGGCTACACCTTC
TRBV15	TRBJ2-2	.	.	CATSRPWGELFF	TGTGCCACCAGCAGGCCCTGGGGGGAGCTGTTTTTT
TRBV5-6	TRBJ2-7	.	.	CASSLVIFSEQYF	TGTGCCAGCAGCTTGGTCATCTTTTCCGAGCAGTACTTC
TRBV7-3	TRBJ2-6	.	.	CASSQIPGPSGANVLTF	TGTGCCAGCAGCCAGATACCAGGTCCCTCTGGGGCCAACGTCCTGACTTTC
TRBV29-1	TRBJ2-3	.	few	CSSPGRHITDTQYF	TGCAGCTCACCGGGACGCCACATAACAGATACGCAGTATTTT
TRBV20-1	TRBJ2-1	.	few	CSAQDDNEQFF	TGCAGTGCGCAGGACGACAATGAGCAGTTCTTC
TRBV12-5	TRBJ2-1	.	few	CASGLYTYNEQFF	TGTGCTAGTGGTTTGTATACCTACAATGAGCAGTTCTTC
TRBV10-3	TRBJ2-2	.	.	CAISEMDSPNTGELFF	TGTGCCATCAGTGAGATGGACAGCCCTAACACCGGGGAGCTGTTTTTT
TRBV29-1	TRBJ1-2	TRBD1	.	CSVEKGSDRGIYGYTF	TGCAGCGTTGAAAAGGGGTCGGACAGGGGGATCTATGGCTACACCTTC
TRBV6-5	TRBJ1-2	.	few	CASIKQGGSNYGYTF	TGTGCCAGCATCAAACAGGGCGGCTCTAACTATGGCTACACCTTC
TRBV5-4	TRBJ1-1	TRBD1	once	CASSVGQGASTEAFF	TGTGCCAGCAGCGTAGGACAGGGGGCGAGCACTGAAGCTTTCTTT
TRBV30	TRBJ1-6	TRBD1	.	CAWAGTANSPLHF	TGTGCCTGGGCCGGGACAGCAAATTCACCCCTCCACTTT
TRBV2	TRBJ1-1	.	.	CASSAGDRSTEAFF	TGTGCCAGCAGTGCCGGAGACCGGAGCACTGAAGCTTTCTTT
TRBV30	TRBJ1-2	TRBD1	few	CAGRQTGNQRGGYTF	TGTGCCGGCCGACAGACAGGGAACCAAAGGGGAGGCTACACCTTC
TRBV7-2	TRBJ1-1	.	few	CASSAGLNTEAFF	TGTGCCAGCAGCGCGGGGCTGAACACTGAAGCTTTCTTT
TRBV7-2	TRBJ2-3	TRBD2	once	CASSLNGGADTQYF	TGTGCCAGCAGCTTAAACGGGGGGGCAGATACGCAGTATTTT
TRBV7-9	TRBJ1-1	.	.	CASSQLAGDHEAFF	TGTGCCAGCAGCCAGCTGGCGGGGGACCATGAAGCTTTCTTT
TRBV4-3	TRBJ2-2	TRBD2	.	CASSQEGIAGGLGTGELFF	TGCGCCAGCAGCCAAGAAGGAATAGCGGGGGGGCTGGGCACCGGGGAGCTGTTTTTT
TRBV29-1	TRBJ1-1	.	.	CSVGQALNTEAFF	TGCAGCGTTGGGCAGGCCCTGAACACTGAAGCTTTCTTT
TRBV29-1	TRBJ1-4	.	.	CSVGEDEKLFF	TGCAGCGTTGGAGAGGATGAAAAACTGTTTTTT
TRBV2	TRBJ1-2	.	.	CASMNTGFNYYGYTF	TGTGCCAGCATGAACACAGGGTTTAACTACTATGGCTACACCTTC
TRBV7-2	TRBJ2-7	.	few	CASSSSGSYEQYF	TGTGCCAGCAGCTCGTCCGGATCCTACGAGCAGTACTTC
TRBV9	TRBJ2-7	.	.	CASSQPPNYEQYF	TGTGCCAGCAGCCAGCCCCCGAACTACGAGCAGTACTTC
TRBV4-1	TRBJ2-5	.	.	CASSQPGSSPQTQYF	TGCGCCAGCAGCCAACCGGGGTCCAGTCCTCAGACCCAGTACTTC
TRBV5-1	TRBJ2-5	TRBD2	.	CASSLATSPSETQYF	TGCGCCAGCAGCCTCGCGACTAGCCCATCAGAGACCCAGTACTTC
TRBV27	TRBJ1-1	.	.	CASKQTVSTEAFF	TGTGCCAGCAAACAGACAGTATCCACTGAAGCTTTCTTT
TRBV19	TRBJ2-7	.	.	CASSISAVATYEQYF	TGTGCCAGTAGTATATCCGCCGTAGCAACCTACGAGCAGTACTTC
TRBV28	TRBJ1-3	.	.	CASSSRGGNTIYF	TGTGCCAGCAGTTCTAGGGGTGGAAACACCATATATTTT
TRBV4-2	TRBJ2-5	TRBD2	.	CASSQSTSGGAETQYF	TGTGCCAGCAGCCAGTCGACTAGCGGGGGGGCGGAGACCCAGTACTTC
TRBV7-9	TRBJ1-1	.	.	CASSLTGRGTEAFF	TGTGCCAGCAGCCTGACAGGAAGGGGGACTGAAGCTTTCTTT
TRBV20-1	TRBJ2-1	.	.	CSASLNEQFF	TGCAGTGCTAGTTTAAACGAGCAGTTCTTC
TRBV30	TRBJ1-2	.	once	CAWGQGQFNYGYTF	TGTGCCTGGGGCCAAGGACAGTTCAACTATGGCTACACCTTC
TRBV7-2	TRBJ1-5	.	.	CASSLVTEAAQPQHF	TGTGCCAGCAGCTTAGTAACTGAGGCGGCTCAGCCCCAGCATTTT